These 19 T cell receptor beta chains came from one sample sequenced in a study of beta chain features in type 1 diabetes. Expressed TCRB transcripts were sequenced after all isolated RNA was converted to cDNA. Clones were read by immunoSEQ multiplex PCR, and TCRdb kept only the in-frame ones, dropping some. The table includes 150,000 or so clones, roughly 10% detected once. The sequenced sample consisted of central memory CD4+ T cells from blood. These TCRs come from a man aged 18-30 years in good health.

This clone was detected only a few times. This CDR3 reads CASSLQKTGYNEQFF. CDR3 nucleotide sequence: TGTGCCAGCAGCCTCCAGAAAACCGGCTACAATGAGCAGTTCTTC. The rearrangement joins TRBV4-2 to TRBJ2-1; D remains ambiguous. Germline CDR1 is LGHNA and CDR2 is YNFKEQ. This CDR3 contains 15 residues. V was trimmed by 4 bases and J by 3 bases, leaving 13 bases between them.

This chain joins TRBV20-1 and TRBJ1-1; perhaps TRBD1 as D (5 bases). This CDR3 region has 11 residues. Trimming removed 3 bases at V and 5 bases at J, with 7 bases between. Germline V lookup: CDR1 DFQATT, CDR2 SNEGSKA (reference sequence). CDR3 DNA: TGCAGTGCTAGGGACATGACTGAAGCTTTCTTT. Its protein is CSARDMTEAFF.

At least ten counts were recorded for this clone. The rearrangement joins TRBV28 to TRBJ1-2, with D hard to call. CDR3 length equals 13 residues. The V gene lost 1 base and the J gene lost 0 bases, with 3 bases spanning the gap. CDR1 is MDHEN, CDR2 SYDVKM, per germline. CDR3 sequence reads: CASSLYPNYGYTF. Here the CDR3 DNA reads TGTGCCAGCAGTTTATACCCTAACTATGGCTACACCTTC.

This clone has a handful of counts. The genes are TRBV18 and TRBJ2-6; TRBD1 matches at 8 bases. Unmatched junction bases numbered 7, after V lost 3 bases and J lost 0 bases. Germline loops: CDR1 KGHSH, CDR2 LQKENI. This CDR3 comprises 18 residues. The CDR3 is CASSPRQGFSSGANVLTF. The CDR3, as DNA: TGTGCCAGCTCACCGAGACAGGGGTTCAGCTCTGGGGCCAACGTCCTGACTTTC. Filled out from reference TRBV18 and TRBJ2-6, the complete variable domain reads NAGVMQNPRHLVRRRGQEARLRCSPMKGHSHVYWYRQLPEEGLKFMVYLQKENIIDESGMPKERFSAEFPKEGPSILRIQQVVRGDSAAYFCASSPRQGFSSGANVLTFGAGSRLTVL.

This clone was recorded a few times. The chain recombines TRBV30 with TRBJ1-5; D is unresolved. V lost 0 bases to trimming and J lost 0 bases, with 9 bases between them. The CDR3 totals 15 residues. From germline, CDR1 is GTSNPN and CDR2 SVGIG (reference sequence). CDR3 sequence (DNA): TGTGCCTGGAGTGTCCCTCACCTTAGCAATCAGCCCCAGCATTTT. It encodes CAWSVPHLSNQPQHF. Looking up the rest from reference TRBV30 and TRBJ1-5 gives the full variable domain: SQTIHQWPATLVQPVGSPLSLECTVEGTSNPNLYWYRQAAGRGLQLLFYSVGIGQISSEVPQNLSASRPQDRQFILSSKKLLLSDSGFYLCAWSVPHLSNQPQHFGDGTRLSIL.

This CDR3 reads CSAVSGVSQYF. As DNA, the CDR3 is TGCAGTGCTGTCTCGGGGGTATCCCAGTACTTC. V gene TRBV20-1 combines with J gene TRBJ2-5, with D perhaps TRBD2 (6 bases). Germline V gives CDR1 DFQATT, CDR2 SNEGSKA (reference sequence). Trimming took off 5 bases at V and 9 bases at J, with 13 bases between the two ends. The CDR3 contains 11 residues.

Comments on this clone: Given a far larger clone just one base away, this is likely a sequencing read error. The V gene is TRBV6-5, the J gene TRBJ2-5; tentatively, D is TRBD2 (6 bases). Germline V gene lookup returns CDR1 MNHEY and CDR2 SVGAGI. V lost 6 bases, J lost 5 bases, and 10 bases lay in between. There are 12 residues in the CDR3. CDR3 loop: CASREGLETQYF. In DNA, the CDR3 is TGTGCCAGCAGGGAGGGACTGGAGACCCAGTACTTC.

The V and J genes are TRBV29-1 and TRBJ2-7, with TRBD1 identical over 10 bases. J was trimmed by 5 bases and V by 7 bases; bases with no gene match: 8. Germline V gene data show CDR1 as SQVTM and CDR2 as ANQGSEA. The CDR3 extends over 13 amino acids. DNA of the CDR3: TGCAGCGCCAGACAGGGGGCATTAGACGAGCAGTACTTC. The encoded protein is CSARQGALDEQYF.

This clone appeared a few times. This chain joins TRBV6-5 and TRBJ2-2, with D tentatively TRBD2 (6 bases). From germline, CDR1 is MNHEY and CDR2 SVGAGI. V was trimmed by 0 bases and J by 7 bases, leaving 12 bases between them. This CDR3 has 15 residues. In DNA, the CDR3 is TGTGCCAGCAGTTACTCTTGGGACTCGGTCGGGGAGCTGTTTTTT. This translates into CASSYSWDSVGELFF.

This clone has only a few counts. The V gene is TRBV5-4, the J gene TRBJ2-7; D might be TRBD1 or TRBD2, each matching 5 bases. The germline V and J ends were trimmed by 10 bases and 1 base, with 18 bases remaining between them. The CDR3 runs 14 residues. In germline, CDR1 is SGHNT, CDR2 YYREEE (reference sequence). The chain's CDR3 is CAVQRVGESYEQYF. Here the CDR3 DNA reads TGTGCCGTACAACGAGTAGGGGAGTCCTACGAGCAGTACTTC. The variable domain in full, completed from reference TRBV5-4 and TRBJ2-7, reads ETGVTQSPTHLIKTRGQQVTLRCSSQSGHNTVSWYQQALGQGPQFIFQYYREEENGRGNFPPRFSGLQFPNYSSELNVNALELDDSALYLCAVQRVGESYEQYFGPGTRLTVT.

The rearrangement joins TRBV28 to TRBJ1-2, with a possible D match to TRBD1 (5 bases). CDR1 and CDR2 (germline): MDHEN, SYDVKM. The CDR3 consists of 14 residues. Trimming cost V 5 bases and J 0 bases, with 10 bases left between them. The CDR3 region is CASSRQLTNYGYTF. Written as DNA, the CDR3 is TGTGCCAGCAGTAGACAGTTGACTAACTATGGCTACACCTTC.

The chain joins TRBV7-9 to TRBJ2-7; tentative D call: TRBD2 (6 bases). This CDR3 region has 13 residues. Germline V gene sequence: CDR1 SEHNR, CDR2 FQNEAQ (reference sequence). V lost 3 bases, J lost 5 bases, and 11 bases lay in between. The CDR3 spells CASSFAPGDEQYF. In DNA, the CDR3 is TGTGCCAGCAGCTTTGCGCCGGGGGACGAGCAGTACTTC. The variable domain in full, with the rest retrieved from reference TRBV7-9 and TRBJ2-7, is DTGVSQNPRHKITKRGQNVTFRCDPISEHNRLYWYRQTLGQGPEFLTYFQNEAQLEKSRLLSDRFSAERPKGSFSTLEIQRTEQGDSAMYLCASSFAPGDEQYFGPGTRLTVT.

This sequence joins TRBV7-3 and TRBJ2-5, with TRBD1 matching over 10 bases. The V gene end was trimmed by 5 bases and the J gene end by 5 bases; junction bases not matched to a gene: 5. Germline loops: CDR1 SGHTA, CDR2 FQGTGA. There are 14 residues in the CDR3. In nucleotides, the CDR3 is TGTGCCAGCAGCCCGACAGGGGGCGCGGAGACCCAGTACTTC. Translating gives CASSPTGGAETQYF. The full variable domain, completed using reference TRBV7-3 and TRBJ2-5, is GAGVSQTPSNKVTEKGKYVELRCDPISGHTALYWYRQSLGQGPEFLIYFQGTGAADDSGLPNDRFFAVRPEGSVSTLKIQRTERGDSAVYLCASSPTGGAETQYFGPGTRLLVL.

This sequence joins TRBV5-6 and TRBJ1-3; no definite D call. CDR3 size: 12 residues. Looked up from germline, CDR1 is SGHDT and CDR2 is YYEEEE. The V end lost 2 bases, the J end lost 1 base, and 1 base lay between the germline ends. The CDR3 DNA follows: TGTGCCAGCAGCTTATCTGGAAACACCATATATTTT. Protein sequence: CASSLSGNTIYF.

The CDR3 coding sequence is TGTGCCAGCAGCGATAGGGGGACAGGGCAGGAGACCCAGTACTTC. This codes for CASSDRGTGQETQYF. The genes are TRBV13 and TRBJ2-5; 9 bases are a match to TRBD1. Germline-derived CDR1 and CDR2 are PRHDT and FYEKMQ (reference sequence). This CDR3 region has 15 residues. V shed 5 bases, J shed 5 bases, and the junction held 9 bases outside the gene matches.

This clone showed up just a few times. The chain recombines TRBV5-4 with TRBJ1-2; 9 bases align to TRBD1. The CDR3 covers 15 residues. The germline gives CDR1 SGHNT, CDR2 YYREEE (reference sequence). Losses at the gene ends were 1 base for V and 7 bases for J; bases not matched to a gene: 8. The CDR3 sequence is CASSLPTQGAGGYTF. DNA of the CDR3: TGTGCCAGCAGCTTGCCTACACAGGGGGCTGGTGGCTACACCTTC.

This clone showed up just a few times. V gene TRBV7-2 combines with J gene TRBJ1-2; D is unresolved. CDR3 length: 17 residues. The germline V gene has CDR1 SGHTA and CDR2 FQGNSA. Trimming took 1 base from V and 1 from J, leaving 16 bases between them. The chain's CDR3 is CASSLVGGSSLNYGYTF. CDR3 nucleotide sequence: TGTGCCAGCAGCTTAGTAGGAGGCAGCTCTCTTAACTATGGCTACACCTTC.

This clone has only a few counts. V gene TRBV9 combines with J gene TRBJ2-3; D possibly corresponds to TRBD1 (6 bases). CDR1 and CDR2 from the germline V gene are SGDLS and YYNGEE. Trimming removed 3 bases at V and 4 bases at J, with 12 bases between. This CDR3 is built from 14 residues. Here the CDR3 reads CASSADSRADTQYF. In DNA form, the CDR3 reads TGTGCCAGCAGCGCGGACAGTCGGGCAGATACGCAGTATTTT.

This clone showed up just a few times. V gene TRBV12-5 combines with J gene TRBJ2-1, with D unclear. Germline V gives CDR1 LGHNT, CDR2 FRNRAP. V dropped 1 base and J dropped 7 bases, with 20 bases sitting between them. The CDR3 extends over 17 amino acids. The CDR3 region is CASGLGLQGNGRNEQFF. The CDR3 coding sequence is TGTGCTAGTGGTTTGGGATTACAAGGGAATGGTCGAAATGAGCAGTTCTTC.